This T cell receptor (beta chain) was documented in a study of T cell responses to AZD1222 COVID-19 vaccine. Study summary: Pooled together were second doses at about 4 or about 12 weeks.

The CDR3 is made up of 13 amino acids. Germline-derived CDR1 and CDR2 are LNHDA and SQIVND (reference sequence). V was clipped by 3 bases and J by 4 bases, with 10 bases between them. Method: immunoSEQ multiplex PCR; TCRdb's copy keeps in-frame clones and lacks some. The repertoire holds some 120,000 clones, with 86% as singletons. General study points: The study found vaccine-associated CD4 TCRs spanning spike, dominant at 160-218 and 743-854. Spike-specific TCR breadth and depth were elevated following two AZD1222 doses. Donors were chiefly white British, with a greater number of females, and clonal diversity was perhaps underestimated.

In regard to this clone: Its specificity is not known.

Material: peripheral blood, obtained on day 0 of AZD1222 vaccination. The source of this sequence is an adult in good health. This chain connects TRBV19 to TRBJ2-7; D remains unclear. This CDR3 is CASSILSWYEQYF. The CDR3 DNA reads as TGTGCCAGTAGTATCCTCAGCTGGTACGAGCAGTACTTC. The variable domain in full, with the rest retrieved from reference TRBV19 and TRBJ2-7, is DGGITQSPKYLFRKEGQNVTLSCEQNLNHDAMYWYRQDPGQGLRLIYYSQIVNDFQKGDIAEGYSVSREKKESFPLTVTSAQKNPTAFYLCASSILSWYEQYFGPGTRLTVT.